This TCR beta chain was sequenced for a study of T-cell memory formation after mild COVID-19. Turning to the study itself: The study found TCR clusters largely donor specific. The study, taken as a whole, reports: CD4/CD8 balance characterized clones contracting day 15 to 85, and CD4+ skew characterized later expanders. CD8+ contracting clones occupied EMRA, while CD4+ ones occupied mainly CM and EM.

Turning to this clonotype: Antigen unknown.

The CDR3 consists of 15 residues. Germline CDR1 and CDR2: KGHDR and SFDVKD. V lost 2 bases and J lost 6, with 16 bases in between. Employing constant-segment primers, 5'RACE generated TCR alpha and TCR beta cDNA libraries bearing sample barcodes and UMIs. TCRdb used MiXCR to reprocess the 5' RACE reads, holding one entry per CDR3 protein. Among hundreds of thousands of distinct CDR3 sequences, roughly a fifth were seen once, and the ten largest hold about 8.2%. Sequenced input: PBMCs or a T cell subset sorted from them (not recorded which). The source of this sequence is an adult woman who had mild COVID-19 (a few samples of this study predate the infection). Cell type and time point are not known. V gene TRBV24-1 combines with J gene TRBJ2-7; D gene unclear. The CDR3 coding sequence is TGTGCCACCAGTGATTCTCAGATCACGCACGGCGAGCAGTACTTC. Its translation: CATSDSQITHGEQYF.